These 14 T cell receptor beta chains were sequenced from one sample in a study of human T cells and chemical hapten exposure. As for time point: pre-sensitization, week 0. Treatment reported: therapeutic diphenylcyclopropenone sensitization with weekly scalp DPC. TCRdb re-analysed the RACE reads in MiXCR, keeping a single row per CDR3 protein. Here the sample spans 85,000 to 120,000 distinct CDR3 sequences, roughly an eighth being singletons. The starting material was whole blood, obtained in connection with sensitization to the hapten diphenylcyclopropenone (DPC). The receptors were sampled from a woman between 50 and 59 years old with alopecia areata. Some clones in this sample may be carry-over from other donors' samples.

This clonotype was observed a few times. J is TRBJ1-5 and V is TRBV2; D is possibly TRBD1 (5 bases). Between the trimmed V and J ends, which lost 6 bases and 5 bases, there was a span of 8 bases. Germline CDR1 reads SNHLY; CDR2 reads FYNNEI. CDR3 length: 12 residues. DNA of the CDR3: TGTGCCAGCAGCGGGGACTATCAGCCCCAGCATTTT. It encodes CASSGDYQPQHF. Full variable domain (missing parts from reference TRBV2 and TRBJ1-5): EPEVTQTPSHQVTQMGQEVILRCVPISNHLYFYWYRQILGQKVEFLVSFYNNEISEKSEIFDDQFSVERPDGSNFTLKIRSTKLEDSAMYFCASSGDYQPQHFGDGTRLSIL.

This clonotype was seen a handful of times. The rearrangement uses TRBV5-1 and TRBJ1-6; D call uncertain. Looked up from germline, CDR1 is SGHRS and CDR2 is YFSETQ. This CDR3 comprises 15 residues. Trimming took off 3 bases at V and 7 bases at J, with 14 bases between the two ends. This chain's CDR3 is CASSSERTENSPLHF. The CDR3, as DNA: TGCGCCAGCAGCTCTGAAAGGACGGAAAATTCACCCCTCCACTTT.

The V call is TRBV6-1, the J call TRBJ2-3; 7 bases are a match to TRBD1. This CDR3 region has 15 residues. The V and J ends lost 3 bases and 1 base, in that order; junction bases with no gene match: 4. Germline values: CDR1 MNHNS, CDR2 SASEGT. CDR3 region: CASSDRQGRTDTQYF. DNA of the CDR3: TGTGCCAGCAGTGACCGACAGGGCCGCACAGATACGCAGTATTTT.

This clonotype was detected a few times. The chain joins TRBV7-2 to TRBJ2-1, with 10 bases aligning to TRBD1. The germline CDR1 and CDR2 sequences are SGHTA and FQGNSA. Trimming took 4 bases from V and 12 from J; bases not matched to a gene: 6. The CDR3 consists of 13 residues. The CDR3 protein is CASSSRQGAWQFF. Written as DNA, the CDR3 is TGTGCCAGCAGCTCCCGACAGGGGGCTTGGCAGTTCTTC.

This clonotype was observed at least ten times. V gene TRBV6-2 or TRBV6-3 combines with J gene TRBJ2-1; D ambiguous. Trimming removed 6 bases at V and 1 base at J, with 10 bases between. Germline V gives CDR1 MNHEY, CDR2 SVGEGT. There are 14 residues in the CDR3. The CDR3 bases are TGTGCCAGCAGAGCCGGATTTTCCTACAATGAGCAGTTCTTC. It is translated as CASRAGFSYNEQFF.

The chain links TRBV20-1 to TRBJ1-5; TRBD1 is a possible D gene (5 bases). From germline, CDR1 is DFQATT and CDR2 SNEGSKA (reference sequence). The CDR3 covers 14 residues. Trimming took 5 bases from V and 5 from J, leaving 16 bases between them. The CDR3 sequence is CSADSGRWDQPQHF. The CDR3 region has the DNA TGCAGTGCTGATTCAGGGAGATGGGATCAGCCCCAGCATTTT.

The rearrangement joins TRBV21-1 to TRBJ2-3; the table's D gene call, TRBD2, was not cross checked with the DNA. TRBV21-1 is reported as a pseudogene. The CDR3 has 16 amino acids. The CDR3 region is CASSPHAGRTADTQYF. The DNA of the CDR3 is TGTGCCAGCAGCCCTCACGCGGGTCGTACGGCAGATACGCAGTATTTT.

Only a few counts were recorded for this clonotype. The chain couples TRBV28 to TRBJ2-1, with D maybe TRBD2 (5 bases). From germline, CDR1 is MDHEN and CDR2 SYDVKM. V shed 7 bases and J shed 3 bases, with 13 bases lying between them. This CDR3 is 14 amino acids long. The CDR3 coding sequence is TGTGCCAGCACCCGAGGGTCTGTCTACAATGAGCAGTTCTTC. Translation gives CASTRGSVYNEQFF.

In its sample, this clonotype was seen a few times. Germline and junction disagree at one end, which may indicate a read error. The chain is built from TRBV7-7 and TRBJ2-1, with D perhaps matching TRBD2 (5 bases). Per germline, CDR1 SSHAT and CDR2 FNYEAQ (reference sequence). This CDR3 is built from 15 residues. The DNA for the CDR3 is TGTGCTAGCAGCCCCAACGGCCCGGGGTACAATGAGCAGTTCTTC. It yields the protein CASSPNGPGYNEQFF.

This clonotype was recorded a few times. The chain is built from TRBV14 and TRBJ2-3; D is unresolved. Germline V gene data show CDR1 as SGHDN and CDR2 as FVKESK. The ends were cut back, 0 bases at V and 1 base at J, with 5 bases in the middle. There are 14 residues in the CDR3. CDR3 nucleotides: TGTGCCAGCAGCCAAGACGCGGGCACAGATACGCAGTATTTT. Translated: CASSQDAGTDTQYF. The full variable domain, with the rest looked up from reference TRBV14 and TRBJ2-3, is EAGVTQFPSHSVIEKGQTVTLRCDPISGHDNLYWYRRVMGKEIKFLLHFVKESKQDESGMPNNRFLAERTGGTYSTLKVQPAELEDSGVYFCASSQDAGTDTQYFGPGTRLTVL.

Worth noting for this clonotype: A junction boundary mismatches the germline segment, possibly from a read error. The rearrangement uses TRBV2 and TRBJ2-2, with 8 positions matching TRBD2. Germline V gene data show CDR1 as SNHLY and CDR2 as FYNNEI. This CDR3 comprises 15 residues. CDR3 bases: TGTGCCAGCAGCGAAGGGACTAGTAACACCGGGGAGCTGTTTTTT. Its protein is CASSEGTSNTGELFF.

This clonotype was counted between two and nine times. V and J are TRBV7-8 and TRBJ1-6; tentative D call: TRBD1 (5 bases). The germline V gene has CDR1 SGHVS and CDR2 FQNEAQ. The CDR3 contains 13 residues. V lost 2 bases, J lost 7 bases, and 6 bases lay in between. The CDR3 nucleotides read TGTGCCAGCAGCTTAAACAGGAATTCACCCCTCCACTTT. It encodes CASSLNRNSPLHF.

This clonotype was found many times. The CDR3 is CSVQGISYEQYF. DNA of the CDR3: TGCAGCGTGCAAGGTATTTCCTACGAGCAGTACTTC. The rearrangement links TRBV29-1 to TRBJ2-7; D is unclear. The V end was cut by 6 bases, the J end by 1 base, with 10 bases between. The CDR3 has 12 amino acids. Germline V gives CDR1 SQVTM, CDR2 ANQGSEA.

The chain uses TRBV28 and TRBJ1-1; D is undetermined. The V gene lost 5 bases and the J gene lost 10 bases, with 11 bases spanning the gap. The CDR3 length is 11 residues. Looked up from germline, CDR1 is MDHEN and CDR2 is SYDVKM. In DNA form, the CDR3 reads TGTGCCAGCAGTACGCCCTTTGGAGCTTTCTTT. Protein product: CASSTPFGAFF.